This T cell receptor (beta chain) was identified in a study of T cells expressing NK-cell markers. Germline values: CDR1 KGHSH, CDR2 LQKENI. CDR3 length: 14 residues. TCRdb re-called the 5' RACE reads and catalogs CDR3 proteins one per entry, DNA excluded. This sample contains about 430,000 distinct CDR3 sequences. The specimen sequenced was blood T cells: a sorted CD56 or NKG2C T cell subset, CD4+ or CD8+ T cells, or bulk PBMC T cells (not recorded which). The chain couples TRBV18 to TRBJ1-5; TCRdb's D call, TRBD1, is unchecked because there is no DNA. This receptor was identified in a woman aged 45-60 years in good health. The chain's CDR3 is CASSRGTDRQPQHF.